This T cell receptor (beta chain) is from a study of identical twins. Broader study findings: With abundant cord blood beta clonotypes, insertions were fewer; memory repertoires showed no such pattern.

cDNA carried unique molecular identifiers, and a universal primer site was added by template switching. TCRdb passed the 5' RACE reads through MiXCR, listing each CDR3 protein once. This sample has 420,000 or so distinct CDR3 sequences, with around a sixth found just once. CDR1 is DFQATT and CDR2 is SNEGSKA in the germline V gene (reference sequence). V shed 1 base and J shed 7 bases, with 8 bases lying between them. The CDR3 loop spans 12 amino acids. Worth noting for this clonotype: Its specificity is unknown.

The sample was naive T cells sorted from blood. The receptor comes from a man aged 50 or older in good health. The rearrangement uses TRBV20-1 and TRBJ1-5; D not resolved. The CDR3 is CSARVGRQPQHF. The CDR3 DNA sequence: TGCAGTGCTAGAGTGGGGAGGCAGCCCCAGCATTTT.